This T cell receptor beta chain was sequenced during a study of blood T cell repertoires in COVID-19. The CDR3 covers 15 residues. The V and J ends lost 5 bases and 4 bases respectively, with 17 bases between them. Germline V gives CDR1 MNHEY, CDR2 SVGEGT. In this sample, this clone turned up once. The data were produced by immunoSEQ multiplex PCR, yet TCRdb's version contains in-frame clones alone and is incomplete. The data contain under 200,000 clones, about 88% of them singletons. The sequenced sample consisted of peripheral blood. V and J are TRBV6-2 or TRBV6-3 and TRBJ1-2; D might be TRBD1 (6 bases). The clonotype originates from a middle-aged man with active or convalescent COVID-19. The CDR3 DNA is TGTGCCAGCAGTACGACAACAGGGAAGCGCTATGGCTACACCTTC. Protein sequence: CASSTTTGKRYGYTF.